The T cell receptor (beta chain) described here comes from a study of T cells expressing NK-cell markers. Measured by frequency, this clonotype is medium-sized. TCRdb processed the 5' RACE reads again and assigns one entry to each CDR3 protein, with no DNA. Its clone listing holds about 5,000 distinct CDR3 sequences. This CDR3 is built from 13 residues. Germline CDR1 SQVTM, CDR2 ANQGSEA. The chain uses TRBV29-1 and TRBJ2-1. This receptor was obtained from a man aged 18 to 30 in good health. Specimen: blood T cells: a sorted CD56 or NKG2C T cell subset, CD4+ or CD8+ T cells, or bulk PBMC T cells (not recorded which). This chain's CDR3 is CSVDASFHNEQFF.